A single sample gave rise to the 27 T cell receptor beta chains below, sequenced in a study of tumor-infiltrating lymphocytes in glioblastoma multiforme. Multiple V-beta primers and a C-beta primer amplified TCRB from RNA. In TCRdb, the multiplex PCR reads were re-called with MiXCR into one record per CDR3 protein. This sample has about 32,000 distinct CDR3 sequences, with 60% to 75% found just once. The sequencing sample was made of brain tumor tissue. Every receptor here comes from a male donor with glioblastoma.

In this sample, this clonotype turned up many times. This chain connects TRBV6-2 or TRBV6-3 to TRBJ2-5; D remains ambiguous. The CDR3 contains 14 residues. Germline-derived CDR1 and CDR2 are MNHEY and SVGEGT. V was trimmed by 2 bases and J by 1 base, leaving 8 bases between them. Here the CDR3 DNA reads TGTGCCAGCAGTTACGATGACACCCAAGAGACCCAGTACTTC. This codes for CASSYDDTQETQYF.

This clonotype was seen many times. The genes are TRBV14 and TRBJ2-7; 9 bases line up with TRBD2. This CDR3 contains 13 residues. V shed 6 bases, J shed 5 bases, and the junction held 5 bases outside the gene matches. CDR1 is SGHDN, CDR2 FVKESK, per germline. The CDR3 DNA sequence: TGTGCCAGCAGTTCAAGCGGGAGGCACGAGCAGTACTTC. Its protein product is CASSSSGRHEQYF.

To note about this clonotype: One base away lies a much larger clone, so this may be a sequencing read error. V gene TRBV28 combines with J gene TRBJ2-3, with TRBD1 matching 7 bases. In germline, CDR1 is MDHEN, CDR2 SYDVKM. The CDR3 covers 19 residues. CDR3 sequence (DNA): TGTGCCGGCAGTTTATTTTACCGGACAGGCCAAACTGGTACAGATACGCAGTATTTT. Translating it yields CAGSLFYRTGQTGTDTQYF.

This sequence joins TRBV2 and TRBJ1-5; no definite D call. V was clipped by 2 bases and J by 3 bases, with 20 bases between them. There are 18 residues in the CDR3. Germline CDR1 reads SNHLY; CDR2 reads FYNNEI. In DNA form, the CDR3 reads TGTGCCAGCAGTGAAAAGGAGTCTTCCCCAACTTACAATCAGCCCCAGCATTTT. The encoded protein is CASSEKESSPTYNQPQHF.

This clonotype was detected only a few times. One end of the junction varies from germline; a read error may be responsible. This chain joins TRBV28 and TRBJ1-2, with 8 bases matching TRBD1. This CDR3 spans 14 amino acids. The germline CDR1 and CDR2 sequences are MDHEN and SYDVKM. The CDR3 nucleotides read TGTGCCAGCGGTTTACCCCAGGGGGCAGGTGGCTACACCTTC. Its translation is CASGLPQGAGGYTF.

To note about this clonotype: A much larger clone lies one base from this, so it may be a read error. The CDR3: CAWSSGITDTQYF. CDR3 sequence (DNA): TGTGCCTGGTCTAGCGGGATCACAGATACGCAGTATTTT. The chain carries TRBV30 and TRBJ2-3; 9 nucleotides agree with TRBD2. This CDR3 is built from 13 residues. J gave up 2 bases and V 5 bases, and 2 bases lay outside the gene matches. CDR1 and CDR2 from the germline V gene are GTSNPN and SVGIG (reference sequence).

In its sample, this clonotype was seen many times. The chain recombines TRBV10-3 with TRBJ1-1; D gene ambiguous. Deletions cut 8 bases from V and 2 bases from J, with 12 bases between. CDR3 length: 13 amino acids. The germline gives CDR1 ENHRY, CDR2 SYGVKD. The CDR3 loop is CAISVTTNTEAFF. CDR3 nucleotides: TGTGCCATCTCGGTCACGACTAACACTGAAGCTTTCTTT.

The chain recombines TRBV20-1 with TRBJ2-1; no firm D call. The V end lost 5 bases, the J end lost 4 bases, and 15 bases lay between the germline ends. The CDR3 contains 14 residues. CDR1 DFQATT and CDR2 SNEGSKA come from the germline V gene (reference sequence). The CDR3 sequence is CSAPPAVVYNEQFF. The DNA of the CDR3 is TGCAGTGCTCCCCCAGCAGTTGTATACAATGAGCAGTTCTTC.

CDR3 DNA sequence: TGCAGTGCTCCAGGAGGGGGGGAAGAGACCCAGTACTTC. Translated: CSAPGGGEETQYF. V and J are TRBV20-1 and TRBJ2-5, with TRBD2 as a possible D gene (7 bases). The ends were cut back, 5 bases at V and 3 bases at J, with 13 bases in the middle. The CDR3 is 13 amino acids. Germline V CDR1 and CDR2: DFQATT, SNEGSKA (reference sequence).

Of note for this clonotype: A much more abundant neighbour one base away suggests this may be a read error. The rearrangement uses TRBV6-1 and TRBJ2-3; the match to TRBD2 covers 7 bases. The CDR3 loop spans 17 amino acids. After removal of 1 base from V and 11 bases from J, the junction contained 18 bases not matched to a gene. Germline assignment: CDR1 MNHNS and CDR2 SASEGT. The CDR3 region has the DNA TGTGCCAGCAGTGAAGGTCAAGTTAGGGCGGGAGCGGGTATGCAGTATTTT. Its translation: CASSEGQVRAGAGMQYF.

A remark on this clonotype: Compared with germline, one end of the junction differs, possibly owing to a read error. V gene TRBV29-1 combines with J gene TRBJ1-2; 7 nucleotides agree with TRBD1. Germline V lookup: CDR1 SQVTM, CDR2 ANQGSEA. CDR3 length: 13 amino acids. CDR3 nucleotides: TGTAGCCTTCCACAGGGGATTGGCTATGACTACACCTTC. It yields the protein CSLPQGIGYDYTF. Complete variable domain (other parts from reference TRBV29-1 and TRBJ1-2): SAVISQKPSRDICQRGTSLTIQCQVDSQVTMMFWYRQQPGQSLTLIATANQGSEATYESGFVIDKFPISRPNLTFSTLTVSNMSPEDSSIYLCSLPQGIGYDYTFGSGTRLTVV.

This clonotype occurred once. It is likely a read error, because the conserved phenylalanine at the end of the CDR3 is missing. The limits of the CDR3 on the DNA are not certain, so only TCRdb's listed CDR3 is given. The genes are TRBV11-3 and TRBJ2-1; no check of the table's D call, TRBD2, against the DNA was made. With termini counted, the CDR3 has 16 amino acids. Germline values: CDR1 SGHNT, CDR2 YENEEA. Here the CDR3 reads CASSPQGLAGVNEQSL.

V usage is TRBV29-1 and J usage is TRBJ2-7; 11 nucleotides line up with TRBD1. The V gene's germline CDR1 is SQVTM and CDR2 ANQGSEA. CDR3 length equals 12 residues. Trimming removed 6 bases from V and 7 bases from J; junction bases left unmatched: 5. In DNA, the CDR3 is TGCAGCGTCGGACAGGGGGCAGGAGAGCAGTACTTC. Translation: CSVGQGAGEQYF.

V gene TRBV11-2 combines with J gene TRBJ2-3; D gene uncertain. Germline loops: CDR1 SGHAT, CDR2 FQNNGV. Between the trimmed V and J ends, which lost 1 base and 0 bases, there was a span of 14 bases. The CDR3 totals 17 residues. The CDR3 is CASSLGVRAISTDTQYF. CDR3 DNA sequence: TGTGCCAGCAGCTTAGGGGTTAGAGCGATTAGCACAGATACGCAGTATTTT. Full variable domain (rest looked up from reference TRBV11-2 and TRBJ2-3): EAGVAQSPRYKIIEKRQSVAFWCNPISGHATLYWYQQILGQGPKLLIQFQNNGVVDDSQLPKDRFSAERLKGVDSTLKIQPAKLEDSAVYLCASSLGVRAISTDTQYFGPGTRLTVL.

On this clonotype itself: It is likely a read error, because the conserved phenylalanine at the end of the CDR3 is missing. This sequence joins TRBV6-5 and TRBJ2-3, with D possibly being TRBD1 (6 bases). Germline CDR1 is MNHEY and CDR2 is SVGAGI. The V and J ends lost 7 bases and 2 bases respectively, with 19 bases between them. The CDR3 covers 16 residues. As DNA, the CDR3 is TGTGCCAGCAAAAAGGGGACAAGGGGTTCCACAGATACGCAGTATTTA. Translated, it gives CASKKGTRGSTDTQYL.

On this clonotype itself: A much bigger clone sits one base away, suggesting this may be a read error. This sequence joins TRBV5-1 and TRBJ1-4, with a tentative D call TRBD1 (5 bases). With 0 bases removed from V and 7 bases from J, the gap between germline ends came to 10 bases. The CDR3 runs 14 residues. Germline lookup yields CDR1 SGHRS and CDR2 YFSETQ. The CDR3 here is CASSLAGTLEKLFF. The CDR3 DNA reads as TGCGCCAGCAGCTTGGCCGGGACTCTTGAAAAACTGTTTTTT. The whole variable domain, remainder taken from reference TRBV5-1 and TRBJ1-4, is KAGVTQTPRYLIKTRGQQVTLSCSPISGHRSVSWYQQTPGQGLQFLFEYFSETQRNKGNFPGRFSGRQFSNSRSEMNVSTLELGDSALYLCASSLAGTLEKLFFGSGTQLSVL.

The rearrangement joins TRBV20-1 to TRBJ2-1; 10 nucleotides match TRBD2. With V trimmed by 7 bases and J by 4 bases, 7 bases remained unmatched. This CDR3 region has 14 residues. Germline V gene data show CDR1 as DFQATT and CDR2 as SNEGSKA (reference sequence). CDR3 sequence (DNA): TGCAGTGTTATTAGCGGGGGGTCTTACAATGAGCAGTTCTTC. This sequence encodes CSVISGGSYNEQFF.

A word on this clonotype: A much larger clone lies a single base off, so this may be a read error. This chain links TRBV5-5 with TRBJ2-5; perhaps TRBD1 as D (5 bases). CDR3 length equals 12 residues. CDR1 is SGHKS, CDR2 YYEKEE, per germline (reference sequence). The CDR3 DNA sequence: TGTGCCAGCGGCTTAGGGGTTGAGACCCAGTACTTC. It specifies CASGLGVETQYF.

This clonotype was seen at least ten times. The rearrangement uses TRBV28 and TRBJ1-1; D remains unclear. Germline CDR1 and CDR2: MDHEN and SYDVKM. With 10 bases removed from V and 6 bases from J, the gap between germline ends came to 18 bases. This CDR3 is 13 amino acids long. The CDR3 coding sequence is TGTGCCATCTCAGTCGGCCCTAGCGCTGAAGCTTTCTTT. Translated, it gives CAISVGPSAEAFF.

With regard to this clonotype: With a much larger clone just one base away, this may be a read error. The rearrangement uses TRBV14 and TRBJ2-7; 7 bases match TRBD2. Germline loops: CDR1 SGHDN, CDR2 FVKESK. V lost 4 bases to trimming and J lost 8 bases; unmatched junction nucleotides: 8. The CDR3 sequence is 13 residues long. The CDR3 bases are TGTGCCAGCAGCCCCTGGGGAGCGGGACAGCAGTACTTC. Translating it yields CASSPWGAGQQYF.

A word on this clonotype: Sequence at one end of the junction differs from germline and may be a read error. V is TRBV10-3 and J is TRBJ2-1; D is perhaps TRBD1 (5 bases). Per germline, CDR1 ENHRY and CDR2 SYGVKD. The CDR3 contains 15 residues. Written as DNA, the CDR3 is TGTGTCATCAGTGAGCCGGACAAGCAGGACAATGAGCAGTTCTTC. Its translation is CVISEPDKQDNEQFF.

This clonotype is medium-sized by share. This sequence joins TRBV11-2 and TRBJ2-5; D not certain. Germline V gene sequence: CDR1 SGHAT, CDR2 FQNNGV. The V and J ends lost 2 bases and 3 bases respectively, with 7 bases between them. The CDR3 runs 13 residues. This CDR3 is CASSLSTEETQYF. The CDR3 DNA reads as TGTGCCAGCAGCTTAAGTACAGAAGAGACCCAGTACTTC.

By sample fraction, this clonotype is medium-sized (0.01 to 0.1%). This chain's CDR3 is CASSLMGEEQYF. The DNA for the CDR3 is TGTGCCAGCAGTTTGATGGGTGAGGAGCAGTACTTC. The chain recombines TRBV12-3 or TRBV12-4 with TRBJ2-7, with no clear D. Trimming shortened V by 3 bases and J by 7 bases, and 10 bases separated the two germline ends. This CDR3 is built from 12 residues.

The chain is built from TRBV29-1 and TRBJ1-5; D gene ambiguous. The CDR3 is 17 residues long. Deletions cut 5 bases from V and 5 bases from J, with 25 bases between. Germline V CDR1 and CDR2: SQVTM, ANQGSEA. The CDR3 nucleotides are TGCAGCGTTTTCCTCGGCCCGGGTACCGGTAGAGATCAGCCCCAGCATTTT. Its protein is CSVFLGPGTGRDQPQHF.

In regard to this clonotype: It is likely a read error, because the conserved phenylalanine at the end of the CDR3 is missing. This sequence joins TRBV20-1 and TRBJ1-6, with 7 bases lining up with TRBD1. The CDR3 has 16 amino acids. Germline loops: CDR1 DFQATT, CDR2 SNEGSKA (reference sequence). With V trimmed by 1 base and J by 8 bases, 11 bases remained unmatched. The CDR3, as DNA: TGCAGTGCTAGAGGTGAGGCAGGGGGGGTTTATTCACCCCTCCACTTA. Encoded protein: CSARGEAGGVYSPLHL.

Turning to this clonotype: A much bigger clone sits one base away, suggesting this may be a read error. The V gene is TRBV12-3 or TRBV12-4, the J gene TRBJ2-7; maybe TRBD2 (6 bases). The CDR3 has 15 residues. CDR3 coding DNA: TGTGCCAGCAGTTTACGTAGCGGACCCTCCTACGAGCATTACTTC. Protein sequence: CASSLRSGPSYEHYF.

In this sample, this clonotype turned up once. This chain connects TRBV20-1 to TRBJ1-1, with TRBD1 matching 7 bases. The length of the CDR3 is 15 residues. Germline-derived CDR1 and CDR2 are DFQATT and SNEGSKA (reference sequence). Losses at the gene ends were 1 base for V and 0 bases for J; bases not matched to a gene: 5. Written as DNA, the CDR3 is TGCAGTGCTAGAGGCGTAGGGGGCCTGAACACTGAAGCTTTCTTT. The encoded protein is CSARGVGGLNTEAFF.